This is a list of T cell receptor beta chains from one sample in a study of glioma-infiltrating T cells after dendritic cell vaccination. TCRdb's table, derived via immunoSEQ multiplex PCR, lists solely in-frame clones and lacks some. The sample lists about 21,000 clones, around 79% occurring once. Specimen: blood, collected before dendritic cell vaccination. The receptors originated from a human donor with glioblastoma. The CDR3 runs from the conserved cysteine through the conserved F or W. The D gene is left open where the match is weak. Some rows have no size entry. The others give once, few or many, or a class for an expanded clone.

>-|-|TRBV7-9|TRBJ1-1
CASSLEGRVGEAFF
TGTGCCAGCAGCTTAGAGGGCAGGGTTGGTGAAGCTTTCTTT
>-|TRBD1|TRBV4-2|TRBJ1-2
CASSQRDRAPNYGYTF
TGTGCCAGCAGCCAGAGGGACAGGGCCCCTAACTATGGCTACACCTTC
>-|TRBD2|TRBV18|TRBJ2-7
CASSPPGGGSYEQYF
TGTGCCAGCTCACCGCCGGGGGGAGGGTCCTACGAGCAGTACTTC
>-|TRBD2|TRBV28|TRBJ2-3
CASSLGTSGRSTDTQYF
TGTGCCAGCAGCCTCGGGACTAGCGGGAGAAGCACAGATACGCAGTATTTT
>once|-|TRBV11-3|TRBJ2-2
CASSSGLYTGELFF
TGTGCCAGCAGCTCGGGACTTTACACCGGGGAGCTGTTTTTT
>-|TRBD1|TRBV29-1|TRBJ2-7
CSVGNILTGGQGRYEQYF
TGCAGCGTTGGTAATATCTTGACGGGGGGACAGGGACGCTACGAGCAGTACTTC
>once|-|TRBV28|TRBJ2-2
CASSLSGTGELFF
TGTGCCAGCAGTTTATCGGGGACCGGGGAGCTGTTTTTT
>-|TRBD1|TRBV7-9|TRBJ1-4
CASSLKGQGPHNEKLFF
TGTGCCAGCAGCTTAAAGGGACAGGGACCCCATAATGAAAAACTGTTTTTT
>-|TRBD2|TRBV9|TRBJ2-1
CASSYSLLAGIYNEQFF
TGTGCCAGCAGCTACAGCTTACTAGCGGGAATATACAATGAGCAGTTCTTC
>-|-|TRBV25-1|TRBJ1-2
CASSTTANYGYTF
TGTGCCAGCAGTACAACAGCTAACTATGGCTACACCTTC
>-|-|TRBV21-1|TRBJ1-3
CASSALTGGNGNTIYF
TGTGCCAGCAGCGCCCTAACAGGGGGCAATGGAAACACCATATATTTT
>-|TRBD1|TRBV7-9|TRBJ1-2
CASSTGGIGYTF
TGTGCCAGCTCGACAGGGGGCATTGGCTACACCTTC
>-|-|TRBV5-1|TRBJ2-2
CASSLEEIRSTGELFF
TGCGCCAGCAGCTTGGAGGAGATCCGGAGCACCGGGGAGCTGTTTTTT
>-|TRBD1|TRBV7-2|TRBJ2-7
CASSLAGQEVAYEQYF
TGTGCCAGCAGCTTAGCGGGACAGGAGGTGGCCTACGAGCAGTACTTC
>-|TRBD1|TRBV28|TRBJ1-4
CASSTQTGRGEKLFF
TGTGCCAGCAGTACACAGACAGGGAGAGGTGAAAAACTGTTTTTT
>few|TRBD1|TRBV27|TRBJ1-1
CASSYRTGGTEAFF
TGTGCCAGCAGTTACCGGACAGGGGGCACTGAAGCTTTCTTT
>few|TRBD2|TRBV7-2|TRBJ2-3
CASSYSGSGESTQYF
TGTGCCAGCAGCTACAGTGGAAGCGGGGAGTCGACGCAGTATTTT
>few|TRBD1|TRBV6-5|TRBJ1-2
CASSLATGIYGYTF
TGTGCCAGCAGTCTTGCGACAGGGATTTATGGCTACACCTTC
>-|-|TRBV30|TRBJ2-5
CAWSLNGGEQYF
TGTGCCTGGAGCCTAAACGGAGGAGAGCAGTACTTC
>few|-|TRBV28|TRBJ1-5
CASSFYNQPQHF
TGTGCCAGCAGTTTTTACAATCAGCCCCAGCATTTT
>-|-|TRBV6-6|TRBJ1-5
CASSLWTVYSNQPQHF
TGTGCCAGCAGTCTTTGGACTGTTTATAGCAATCAGCCCCAGCATTTT
>once|-|TRBV7-3|TRBJ2-7
CASSLAGSYEQYF
TGTGCCAGCAGCTTGGCAGGGTCCTACGAGCAGTACTTC
>-|-|TRBV6-5|TRBJ2-7
CASRRDRNVYEQYF
TGTGCCAGCAGGCGGGACCGGAACGTCTACGAGCAGTACTTC
>-|-|TRBV5-6|TRBJ2-7
CASSSPGGEQYF
TGTGCCAGCAGCTCGCCCGGGGGAGAGCAGTACTTC
>-|TRBD2|TRBV9|TRBJ2-1
CASSVAPAGTSANEQFF
TGTGCCAGCAGCGTAGCTCCTGCCGGGACTAGCGCCAATGAGCAGTTCTTC
>-|-|TRBV28|TRBJ2-3
CASSLPSRDTQYF
TGTGCCAGCAGTTTGCCTAGCAGAGATACGCAGTATTTT
>-|TRBD1|TRBV27|TRBJ2-3
CASGQTGAQYF
TGTGCCAGCGGGCAGACAGGGGCGCAGTATTTT
>-|TRBD1|TRBV7-9|TRBJ2-3
CASSPDRGRTDTQYF
TGTGCCAGCAGCCCAGACAGGGGGCGCACAGATACGCAGTATTTT
>few|-|TRBV19|TRBJ1-5
CASSMRGPSNQPQHF
TGTGCCAGTAGTATGCGAGGGCCTAGCAATCAGCCCCAGCATTTT
>-|-|TRBV6-6|TRBJ2-3
CASSYQVTDTQYF
TGTGCCAGCAGTTATCAGGTGACAGATACGCAGTATTTT
>-|TRBD1|TRBV5-1|TRBJ1-3
CASSLETGVGNTIYF
TGCGCCAGCAGCTTGGAGACAGGGGTCGGAAACACCATATATTTT
>-|TRBD1|TRBV9|TRBJ2-5
CASSGQGHPQETQYF
TGTGCCAGCAGCGGACAGGGACACCCCCAAGAGACCCAGTACTTC
>-|-|TRBV6-1|TRBJ1-1
CASIGSEIEAFF
TGTGCCAGCATCGGTTCCGAGATTGAAGCTTTCTTT
>-|-|TRBV5-1|TRBJ2-5
CASSLGAETQYF
TGCGCCAGCAGCTTGGGGGCCGAGACCCAGTACTTC
>-|-|TRBV7-9|TRBJ1-2
CASSLAGGLTGYTF
TGTGCCAGCAGCTTAGCTGGGGGACTCACTGGCTACACCTTC
>-|-|TRBV7-9|TRBJ1-1
CASSFSRGSTEAFF
TGTGCCAGCAGCTTCAGCAGGGGCAGCACTGAAGCTTTCTTT
>-|-|TRBV28|TRBJ2-7
CASSLGLYEQYF
TGTGCCAGCAGTTTAGGACTCTACGAGCAGTACTTC
>-|-|TRBV7-3|TRBJ1-2
CASSLSAGSSGTNYGYTF
TGTGCCAGCAGCTTATCAGCGGGTAGTTCAGGAACTAACTATGGCTACACCTTC
>medium-sized|-|TRBV4-1|TRBJ1-5
CASSQGRDRQPQHF
TGCGCCAGCAGCCAGGGGAGGGACCGCCAGCCCCAGCATTTT
>-|-|TRBV6-6|TRBJ2-2
CASGAVVGTGELFF
TGTGCCAGCGGGGCGGTCGTGGGCACCGGGGAGCTGTTTTTT
>few|-|TRBV29-1|TRBJ1-6
CSVSRGGTDSPLHF
TGCAGCGTCTCAAGGGGGGGTACCGATTCCCCCCTCCACTTT
>-|-|TRBV30|TRBJ1-1
CAWSVQGANTEAFF
TGTGCCTGGAGTGTACAAGGGGCGAACACTGAAGCTTTCTTT
>-|TRBD2|TRBV7-3|TRBJ2-4
CASSPGLAGAKNIQYF
TGTGCCAGCAGCCCGGGACTAGCGGGAGCCAAAAACATTCAGTACTTC
>-|TRBD2|TRBV4-2|TRBJ2-7
CASSQAPSGSLRSYEQYF
TGTGCCAGCAGCCAAGCCCCTAGCGGGAGCTTGCGATCCTACGAGCAGTACTTC
>few|TRBD2|TRBV7-3|TRBJ2-6
CASSFGSGISGANVLTF
TGTGCCAGCAGCTTTGGTAGCGGGATCTCTGGGGCCAACGTCCTGACTTTC
>-|-|TRBV28|TRBJ2-3
CASSPRGTTDTQYF
TGTGCCAGCAGTCCCAGGGGTACCACAGATACGCAGTATTTT
>once|-|TRBV7-9|TRBJ1-1
CASPGNTEAFF
TGTGCCAGCCCGGGGAACACTGAAGCTTTCTTT
>-|TRBD2|TRBV19|TRBJ2-3
CASSTLTSGRADTQYF
TGTGCCAGTAGTACCCTAACTAGCGGGAGGGCAGATACGCAGTATTTT
>few|-|TRBV5-8|TRBJ1-3
CASSLGHISGNTIYF
TGTGCCAGCAGCTTGGGACATATCTCTGGAAACACCATATATTTT
>-|-|TRBV4-2|TRBJ2-7
CASSLPLGSEQYF
TGTGCCAGCAGCCTCCCCCTAGGGAGCGAGCAGTACTTC
>few|TRBD1|TRBV6-1|TRBJ2-7
CASSQGTASYEQYF
TGTGCCAGCAGCCAGGGGACAGCATCCTACGAGCAGTACTTC
>-|-|TRBV27|TRBJ2-2
CASRHGGVGELFF
TGTGCCAGCAGGCACGGTGGAGTCGGGGAGCTGTTTTTT
>-|TRBD2|TRBV12-5|TRBJ2-5
CASGPGTWGGVGETQYF
TGTGCTAGTGGTCCTGGTACCTGGGGGGGGGTGGGAGAGACCCAGTACTTC
>-|TRBD2|TRBV2|TRBJ2-1
CASGTGTTYNEQFF
TGTGCCAGCGGAACCGGGACTACCTACAATGAGCAGTTCTTC
>-|-|TRBV7-2|TRBJ2-2
CASRFVGELFF
TGTGCCAGCAGGTTCGTCGGGGAGCTGTTTTTT